This T cell receptor beta chain is drawn from a study of shared clonotypes between healthy human individuals. Looking at the study overall: Plates per donor: three CD4 naive, three CD4 memory, two CD8 naive, one CD8 memory.

Per the authors' pipeline: Without quality scores, immunoSEQ junctional reads could not be filtered like full-length reads. Measured with immunoSEQ multiplex PCR; TCRdb has only the in-frame clones, and not every one. That table supplies the V and J calls and clone size; D and trimming were determined from the DNA. The table includes approximately 1.5 million clones, nearly 99% detected once. The CDR3 runs 14 residues. With 0 bases removed from V and 3 bases from J, the gap between germline ends came to 10 bases. The germline V gene has CDR1 SGHRS and CDR2 YFSETQ. Every donor was a Caucasian adult from Nashville, Tennessee. Splitting the CD4+ cells yielded a CD45RA+ naive subset and a CD45RA-negative memory subset.

Sequenced input: naive CD4+ T cells sorted from blood. As for subset: CD45RA+ positively selected. J is TRBJ2-7 and V is TRBV5-1; D gene unclear. This TCR came from a man aged 25-45 years in good health. The CDR3 nucleotides are TGCGCCAGCAGCTTGGATGAGCCCGGCTACGAGCAGTACTTC. This translates into CASSLDEPGYEQYF.